The clone carrying this T cell receptor (beta chain) came up a few times. Its antigen is not identified. The data derive from a study of T cells in tumors after PD-1 blockade. With 3 bases removed from V and 2 bases from J, the gap between germline ends came to 11 bases. This CDR3 has 15 amino acids. Germline values: CDR1 LNHDA, CDR2 SQIVND (reference sequence). Study-wide results and limits: Around 37% of tumor TCR clonotypes were also found in blood.

The protocol was immunoSEQ multiplex PCR, while the TCRdb copy is restricted to in-frame clones and leaves out a portion. This table holds about 34,000 clones, 73% found once. This sequence was found in a human donor with basal cell carcinoma. The source material was PBMCs, sampled after anti-PD-1 treatment. The chain carries TRBV19 and TRBJ2-1; maybe TRBD1 (6 bases). CDR3 in DNA: TGTGCCAGTAGTATCGGCAGGGGCCCCTACAATGAGCAGTTCTTC. This translates into CASSIGRGPYNEQFF.